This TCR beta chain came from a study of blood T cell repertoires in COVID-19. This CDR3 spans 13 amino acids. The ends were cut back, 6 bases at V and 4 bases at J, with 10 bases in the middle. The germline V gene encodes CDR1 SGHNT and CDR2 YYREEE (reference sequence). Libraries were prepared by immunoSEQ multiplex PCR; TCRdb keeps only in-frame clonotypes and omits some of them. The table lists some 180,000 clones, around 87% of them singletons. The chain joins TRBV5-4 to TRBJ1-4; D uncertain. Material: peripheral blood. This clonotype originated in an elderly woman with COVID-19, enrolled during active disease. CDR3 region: CASKERNNEKLFF. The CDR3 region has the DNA TGTGCCAGCAAGGAGAGAAATAATGAAAAACTGTTTTTT.